Presented here are 2 T cell receptor beta chains from one specimen sequenced in a study of T-cell reconstitution after alpha-beta-depleted transplantation in children. Unique molecular identifiers featured in how the TCRbeta library was prepared. TCRdb reanalysed the PCR reads using MiXCR and keeps one entry per CDR3 protein. This sample has approximately 1,000,000 distinct CDR3 sequences, with less than 30% found just once. The specimen comprised PBMCs, mostly from graft donor cells, sampled 360 days after TCRalphabeta/CD19-depleted stem cell transplant. Receptor source: a boy in the first two years of life who had a stem cell transplant for SCID, so the T cells may come from the graft donor.

The sample holds a few counts of this clonotype. The genes are TRBV10-3 and TRBJ2-5; 9 bases are shared with TRBD1. Germline CDR1 reads ENHRY; CDR2 reads SYGVKD. The CDR3 length is 14 residues. After removal of 6 bases from V and 8 bases from J, the junction contained 10 bases not matched to a gene. The CDR3 spells CAIRRGTGSETQYF. CDR3 nucleotide sequence: TGTGCCATCAGGAGGGGGACAGGGTCGGAAACCCAGTACTTC.

There are a few counts of this clonotype. The chain uses TRBV3-1 and TRBJ2-1, with 8 bases fitting TRBD2. Trimming at V came to 0 bases and at J to 15 bases, leaving 4 bases not matched to a gene. The germline V gene has CDR1 LGHDT and CDR2 YNNKEL (reference sequence). The CDR3 is 12 residues long. The CDR3 region has the DNA TGTGCCAGCAGCCAAGATTCGGGGGGGCCGTTCTTC. Translated: CASSQDSGGPFF.